This TCR beta chain was sequenced for a study of control samples from healthy donors and cancer patients. Germline lookup yields CDR1 LGHNA and CDR2 YNFKEQ. The CDR3 has 16 residues. V gave up 5 bases and J gave up 1 base; unmatched junction bases: 2. Produced via immunoSEQ multiplex PCR; TCRdb's table is partial and in-frame only. The sample carries approximately 68,000 clones, 83% recorded once. The sequence came from a man in his 60s in good health. The chain is built from TRBV4-2 and TRBJ2-6; 10 bases line up with TRBD1. Sequencing used blood. CDR3 sequence reads: CASSWGQGSGANVLTF. DNA of the CDR3: TGTGCCAGCAGCTGGGGACAGGGGTCTGGGGCCAACGTCCTGACTTTC.